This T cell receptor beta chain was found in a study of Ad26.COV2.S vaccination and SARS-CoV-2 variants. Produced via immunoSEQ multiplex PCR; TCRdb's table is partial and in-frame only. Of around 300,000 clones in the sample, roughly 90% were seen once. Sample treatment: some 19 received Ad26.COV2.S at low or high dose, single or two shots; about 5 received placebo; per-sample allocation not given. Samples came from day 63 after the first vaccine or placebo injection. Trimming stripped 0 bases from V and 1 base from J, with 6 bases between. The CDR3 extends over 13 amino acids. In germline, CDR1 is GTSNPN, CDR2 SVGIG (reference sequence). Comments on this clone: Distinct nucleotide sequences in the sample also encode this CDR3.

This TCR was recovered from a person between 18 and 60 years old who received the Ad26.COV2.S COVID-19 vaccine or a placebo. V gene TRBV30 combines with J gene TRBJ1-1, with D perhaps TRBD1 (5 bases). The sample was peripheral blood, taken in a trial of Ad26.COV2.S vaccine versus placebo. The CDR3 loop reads CAWSVQGNTEAFF. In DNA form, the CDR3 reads TGTGCCTGGAGTGTGCAGGGGAACACTGAAGCTTTCTTT.